These 4 T cell receptor beta chains share one sample of origin, sequenced in a study of CD8+ T cells in alopecia areata. Treatment defined: oral pan-JAK inhibitor, 5-10 mg twice daily. Extraction and reverse transcription of RNA yielded cDNA as the sequencing template. TCRdb's copy holds only in-frame clones and misses some; the assay was immunoSEQ multiplex PCR. This sample has about 150,000 clones, with 45% to 65% found just once. The sequencing used CD8+ T cells sorted from blood, collected at week 4, from a patient treated with tofacitinib. Receptors originate from a human donor with alopecia areata.

The chain joins TRBV29-1 to TRBJ2-2; 8 positions agree with TRBD1. The germline gives CDR1 SQVTM, CDR2 ANQGSEA. The ends lost 0 bases at V and 1 base at J; junction bases unmatched: 7. The CDR3 is made up of 17 amino acids. The CDR3 DNA sequence: TGCAGCGTTGAAGATCCAGAGGGACAGGAGAACACCGGGGAGCTGTTTTTT. Translation gives CSVEDPEGQENTGELFF.

This chain links TRBV2 with TRBJ1-3, with a weak D call TRBD1 (6 bases). Trimming removed 10 bases from V and 1 base from J, with 23 bases in between. The CDR3 runs to 17 residues. Germline V gene data show CDR1 as SNHLY and CDR2 as FYNNEI. CDR3 in amino acids: CATSGWRHRESGNTIYF. The CDR3 nucleotides read TGTGCCACTTCGGGGTGGAGACACAGGGAGTCTGGAAACACCATATATTTT.

There are a few counts of this clone. The CDR3 loop reads CASSLDRENIQYF. The CDR3 region has the DNA TGTGCCAGCAGCTTAGACAGGGAGAACATTCAGTACTTC. The J gene is TRBJ2-4, the V gene TRBV7-2; maybe TRBD1 (6 bases). CDR3 size: 13 residues. With 1 base removed from V and 7 bases from J, the gap between germline ends came to 8 bases. Per the germline V gene, CDR1 is SGHTA and CDR2 is FQGNSA.

This clone has only a few counts. The J gene is TRBJ2-7, the V gene TRBV5-4; D may be TRBD1 (6 bases). This CDR3 spans 12 amino acids. CDR1 and CDR2 from the germline V gene are SGHNT and YYREEE (reference sequence). The V and J ends lost 3 bases and 6 bases respectively, with 10 bases between them. In DNA, the CDR3 is TGTGCCAGCAGCTCATCAGGGGCCGAGCAGTACTTC. Its translation is CASSSSGAEQYF.